This T cell receptor beta chain originates from a study of blood T cell repertoires in COVID-19. For the study at large: The United States, Italy and Spain provided the acute and convalescent COVID-19 samples.

Some clones are missing from TCRdb's copy, which holds only in-frame ones; the method was immunoSEQ multiplex PCR. The table shows about 150,000 clones, with around 91% occurring only once. Input material: peripheral blood. The sequence was collected from a woman aged 55 to 70 with active COVID-19.

The CDR3 nucleotides read TGTGCCACCAGCAGAGGAACTAGTAATAGGGACAATGAGCAGTTCTTC. It is translated as CATSRGTSNRDNEQFF. This chain joins TRBV15 and TRBJ2-1, with D perhaps matching TRBD2 (5 bases). The length of the CDR3 is 16 residues. Between the trimmed V and J ends, which lost 1 base and 5 bases, there was a span of 15 bases. Germline V CDR1 and CDR2: LNHNV, YYDKDF (reference sequence).